The sequence of this T cell receptor (beta chain) was determined in a study of T cells in Graves' hyperthyroidism and ophthalmopathy. There are 16 residues in the CDR3. V lost 3 bases to trimming and J lost 4 bases, with 20 bases between them. Germline values: CDR1 SGHRS, CDR2 YFSETQ. What was amplified from RNA transcripts were TCR beta CDR3 regions. The HTBI primer set was used in a first-round RT-PCR of the TCR CDR3. TCRdb fed the multiplex PCR reads into MiXCR, producing one record per CDR3 protein. Here the sample spans 89,000 or so distinct CDR3 sequences, roughly 37% being singletons. The receptor was derived from a woman under 40 with Graves' hyperthyroidism. This rearrangement joins TRBV5-1 to TRBJ2-7; D is tentatively TRBD1 or TRBD2 (5 bases each). Specimen: peripheral blood or thyroid tissue (not recorded which). The CDR3 sequence is CASSSYRTGAVYEQYF. The CDR3 DNA reads as TGCGCCAGCAGCTCCTACCGGACCGGGGCCGTATACGAGCAGTACTTC.